Included here is one T cell receptor (beta chain) sequence, with context. The data were obtained in a study of naive and memory T cell subsets. Both TRBC1 and TRBC2 were covered by a beta constant-region primer of two equimolar oligonucleotides. Nested alpha and beta constant-region primers with the SP2 primer drove four PCR rounds on ligated cDNA. TCRdb redid the calling of the UMI-ligation and nested PCR reads with MiXCR, one entry per CDR3 protein. Among around 130,000 distinct CDR3 sequences listed, 35% to 45% were seen once. CD4+ T cell IFNgamma after overnight CMV lysate exposure gave donor CMV status. The trim removed 5 bases at V and 2 bases at J, leaving 6 bases unmatched. The germline V gene encodes CDR1 SQVTM and CDR2 ANQGSEA. The CDR3 has 15 residues.

This sequence joins TRBV29-1 and TRBJ2-1, with TRBD2 matching 10 bases. Material for sequencing was central memory CD4+ T cells from blood. The receptor was isolated from a human donor in good health. In DNA form, the CDR3 reads TGCAGCGTTAGATCTAGCGGGAGCCCCTACAATGAGCAGTTCTTC. It translates to CSVRSSGSPYNEQFF.